This T cell receptor (beta chain) is from a study of spatial heterogeneity in lung cancer. About the research overall: A total of approximately 75 untreated early-stage non-small cell lung cancer patients served as donors. Two to three years after resection was the median timing of the follow-up PBMC samples, which were sequenced when available. Alpha-chain sequences were consistently detected in smaller numbers than beta-chain sequences.

Notes on this clonotype: The antigen is unknown.

This sample's time point: blood at routine non-recurrence follow-up after resection. Unsorted whole RNA samples from tumor, nontumor lung or frozen PBMC were sequenced. TCRdb re-analysed the 5' RACE reads in MiXCR, keeping a single row per CDR3 protein. The repertoire holds about 120,000 distinct CDR3 sequences, with 12% as singletons. The germline gives CDR1 MNHNS, CDR2 SASEGT. V was pared by 8 bases and J by 9 bases, with 5 bases of the junction left unmatched. The CDR3 has 12 amino acids. Regarding the study as a whole: Circulating ubiquitous expanded tumor TCRs were observed more frequently at resection than at follow-up.

Sequenced here: PBMCs, sampled at follow-up. The TCR comes from a male donor with early-stage non-small cell lung cancer. The J gene is TRBJ2-1, the V gene TRBV6-1, with 9 bases identical to TRBD2. The CDR3 DNA follows: TGTGCCAGCCGGACTAGCGCCACTGAGCAGTTCTTC. Its protein is CASRTSATEQFF.